This TCR beta chain stems from a study of Graves' ophthalmopathy and Graves' hyperthyroidism. Per germline, CDR1 SGHVS and CDR2 FQNEAQ. V lost 5 bases, J lost 11 bases, and 28 bases lay in between. CDR3 length: 18 amino acids. The TCR beta CDR3 regions underwent amplification from RNA transcripts. A first-round RT-PCR used HTBI primers, followed by a second-round multiplex PCR. TCRdb re-called the multiplex PCR reads through MiXCR, storing one row per CDR3 protein. The sample includes more than 1,000,000 distinct CDR3 sequences, less than 45% of them seen just once. Study results and caveats: Ophthalmopathy was separated from stable hyperthyroidism by a 13-signature model with about 86% sensitivity and roughly 84% specificity. Blood also harbored most expanded thyroid clonotypes above 0.001 frequency.

Participants with hyperthyroidism, aged 18 to 65, were newly diagnosed with under 2 months' duration. Serum thyroxine and TRAb, along with clinical symptoms, thyroid ultrasound and orbital computed tomography, were what diagnosis relied on. In its sample, this clonotype was seen once. What it binds is unknown. The sequence came from an adult man with Graves' hyperthyroidism. The rearrangement joins TRBV7-8 to TRBJ2-6; tentative D call: TRBD2 (8 bases). The sequencing sample was made of peripheral blood or thyroid tissue (not recorded which). The CDR3 nucleotides are TGTGCCAGCAGCCCAAGTGGCGGGGGGCACGGGACAGCCTACGTCCTGACTTTC. This codes for CASSPSGGGHGTAYVLTF.